The 18 T cell receptor beta chains given below trace back to one sample, sequenced in a study of blood T cell repertoires in COVID-19. TCRdb's table, derived via immunoSEQ multiplex PCR, lists solely in-frame clones and lacks some. The sample consists of around 95,000 clones, 65% to 85% of them appearing once. Material for sequencing was peripheral blood. These receptors were obtained from a woman aged 80 or over with acute or convalescent COVID-19.

V is TRBV6-6 and J is TRBJ2-6, with 10 bases that match TRBD1. The CDR3 spans 17 residues. V lost 5 bases, J lost 3 bases, and 7 bases stayed unmatched. Germline CDR1 reads MNHNY; CDR2 reads SVGAGI (reference sequence). The CDR3 sequence is CASSPGQGISGANVLTF. As DNA, the CDR3 is TGTGCCAGCAGTCCGGGACAGGGGATCAGTGGGGCCAACGTCCTGACTTTC.

This sequence joins TRBV28 and TRBJ2-1; 8 nucleotides match TRBD2. V dropped 4 bases and J dropped 10; count of bases not matched to a gene: 9. Germline lookup yields CDR1 MDHEN and CDR2 SYDVKM. This CDR3 is 14 amino acids long. The CDR3: CASSSHMASGEQFF. The CDR3 bases are TGTGCCAGCAGTTCCCATATGGCTAGCGGGGAGCAGTTCTTC.

This clone was recorded once. The chain is built from TRBV6-5 and TRBJ2-3; no clear D gene. CDR1 and CDR2 from the germline V gene are MNHEY and SVGAGI. V lost 6 bases and J 0 bases, leaving 10 bases between the germline ends. This CDR3 contains 14 residues. Here the CDR3 reads CASRVGTSTDTQYF. DNA of the CDR3: TGTGCCAGCAGAGTGGGCACTAGCACAGATACGCAGTATTTT.

The chain combines TRBV6-2 or TRBV6-3 with TRBJ2-7, with 13 bases identical to TRBD2. The CDR3 totals 15 residues. The ends lost 6 bases at V and 5 bases at J; junction bases unmatched: 7. CDR1 and CDR2 (germline): MNHEY, SVGEGT. The CDR3 bases are TGTGCCAGCAGCTCCGGGACTAGCGGGGAACACGAGCAGTACGTC. Amino acid sequence: CASSSGTSGEHEQYV.

The rearrangement joins TRBV6-6 to TRBJ2-5, with a tentative D call TRBD2 (6 bases). The CDR3 has 12 residues. Germline V gives CDR1 MNHNY, CDR2 SVGAGI (reference sequence). Trimming shortened V by 2 bases and J by 5 bases, and 6 bases separated the two germline ends. The CDR3 region has the DNA TGTGCCAGCAGTTACGCGGGGGAGACCCAGTACTTC. It codes for CASSYAGETQYF.

The V call is TRBV5-1, the J call TRBJ1-2; tentative D call: TRBD1 (6 bases). Germline loops: CDR1 SGHRS, CDR2 YFSETQ. This CDR3 has 14 residues. The germline V and J ends were trimmed by 4 bases and 6 bases, with 16 bases remaining between them. CDR3 nucleotides: TGCGCCAGCAGCGTCAATTGGGGGCAGGATGGCTACACCTTC. Translating gives CASSVNWGQDGYTF.

The CDR3 sequence is CASSTGGLNEKLFF. In DNA form, the CDR3 reads TGTGCCAGCAGTACCGGGGGGCTTAATGAAAAACTGTTTTTT. The V and J genes are TRBV6-2 or TRBV6-3 and TRBJ1-4; D perhaps matches TRBD1 (6 bases). The germline V gene encodes CDR1 MNHEY and CDR2 SVGEGT. The CDR3 contains 14 residues. Trimming took off 5 bases at V and 4 bases at J, with 11 bases between the two ends.

This clone was found once. The chain couples TRBV7-9 to TRBJ1-1; D might be TRBD1 (6 bases). In germline, CDR1 is SEHNR, CDR2 FQNEAQ (reference sequence). V was trimmed by 7 bases and J by 4 bases, leaving 13 bases between them. The CDR3 contains 13 residues. The CDR3 spells CASKLQGSTEAFF. CDR3 coding DNA: TGTGCCAGCAAGCTGCAGGGGAGCACTGAAGCTTTCTTT. Variable domain in full (rest from reference TRBV7-9 and TRBJ1-1): DTGVSQNPRHKITKRGQNVTFRCDPISEHNRLYWYRQTLGQGPEFLTYFQNEAQLEKSRLLSDRFSAERPKGSFSTLEIQRTEQGDSAMYLCASKLQGSTEAFFGQGTRLTVV.

The rearrangement joins TRBV5-1 to TRBJ2-5, with TRBD2 as a possible D gene (6 bases). V was cut by 0 bases and J by 5 bases, with 11 bases left in between. This CDR3 contains 14 residues. The germline V gene has CDR1 SGHRS and CDR2 YFSETQ. The CDR3 reads CASSLEIGGETQYF. In DNA, the CDR3 is TGCGCCAGCAGCTTGGAGATTGGGGGGGAGACCCAGTACTTC.

This chain joins TRBV6-6 and TRBJ2-2; D is perhaps TRBD1 (5 bases). This CDR3 has 14 residues. Germline V gene data show CDR1 as MNHNY and CDR2 as SVGAGI (reference sequence). The V gene lost 6 bases and the J gene lost 5 bases, with 13 bases spanning the gap. Here the CDR3 DNA reads TGTGCCAGCAGACCCCCGACAGAAACCGGGGAGCTGTTTTTT. Amino acid sequence: CASRPPTETGELFF.

Here the CDR3 reads CSASTAGGPETQYF. The CDR3 nucleotides are TGCAGTGCCAGTACCGCGGGGGGGCCTGAGACCCAGTACTTC. The chain couples TRBV20-1 to TRBJ2-5; 9 nucleotides line up with TRBD2. Trimming removed 6 bases from V and 5 bases from J; junction bases left unmatched: 10. CDR1 and CDR2 from the germline V gene are DFQATT and SNEGSKA (reference sequence). The CDR3 has 14 amino acids.

This clone showed up just once. The gene calls are TRBV15 and TRBJ1-5; D call uncertain. The CDR3 has 13 residues. The V gene's germline CDR1 is LNHNV and CDR2 YYDKDF (reference sequence). V lost 0 bases and J lost 5, with 5 bases in between. The CDR3 DNA sequence: TGTGCCACCAGCAGAGATTTCGATCAGCCCCAGCATTTT. It translates to CATSRDFDQPQHF.

This clone was recorded once. V and J are TRBV20-1 and TRBJ2-7; D perhaps matches TRBD1 (5 bases). Per germline, CDR1 DFQATT and CDR2 SNEGSKA (reference sequence). This CDR3 has 11 residues. The CDR3 nucleotides read TGCAGGGGCAGCAGGGATAACGAGCAGTACTTC. Translation gives CRGSRDNEQYF.

The chain links TRBV24-1 to TRBJ2-5; 7 bases agree with TRBD1. The CDR3 has 17 amino acids. Germline V gives CDR1 KGHDR, CDR2 SFDVKD. Trimming cost V 3 bases and J 5 bases; bases outside gene matches: 14. The CDR3 sequence: CATSDQDETGRWETQYF. CDR3 coding DNA: TGTGCCACCAGTGATCAAGACGAGACAGGGCGGTGGGAGACCCAGTACTTC.

In this sample, this clone turned up a few times. The rearrangement joins TRBV18 to TRBJ1-1, with a tentative D call TRBD1 (5 bases). The CDR3 length is 15 residues. V was shortened by 0 bases and J by 7 bases, with 15 bases between the two germline ends. Germline loops: CDR1 KGHSH, CDR2 LQKENI. The CDR3 protein is CASSPPARALNEAFF. The CDR3 DNA sequence: TGTGCCAGCTCACCACCGGCCAGGGCACTGAATGAAGCTTTCTTT.

The chain recombines TRBV5-1 with TRBJ1-6, with a weak D call TRBD1 (5 bases). The germline CDR1 and CDR2 sequences are SGHRS and YFSETQ. The CDR3 extends over 15 amino acids. With 4 bases removed from V and 7 bases from J, the gap between germline ends came to 15 bases. The CDR3 region has the DNA TGCGCCAGCAGCCATGGGACGGGGGACAATTCACCCCTCCACTTT. Translating it yields CASSHGTGDNSPLHF. Combining the CDR3 with reference TRBV5-1 and TRBJ1-6 gives the whole variable domain KAGVTQTPRYLIKTRGQQVTLSCSPISGHRSVSWYQQTPGQGLQFLFEYFSETQRNKGNFPGRFSGRQFSNSRSEMNVSTLELGDSALYLCASSHGTGDNSPLHFGNGTRLTVT.

V gene TRBV15 combines with J gene TRBJ1-2, with D possibly being TRBD1 (5 bases). The germline gives CDR1 LNHNV, CDR2 YYDKDF (reference sequence). The CDR3 spans 15 residues. V was trimmed by 3 bases and J by 1 base, leaving 12 bases between them. For the CDR3, the DNA is TGTGCCACCAGCAGGGAAACGACAGTTAACTATGGCTACACCTTC. Its translation is CATSRETTVNYGYTF.

The chain joins TRBV19 to TRBJ1-2; unclear D gene. The CDR3 totals 13 residues. In germline, CDR1 is LNHDA, CDR2 SQIVND (reference sequence). The V gene lost 7 bases and the J gene lost 8 bases, with 17 bases spanning the gap. The CDR3 DNA reads TGTGCCAGTACAAAGGAACAGCTTCGGGGCTACACCTTC. Protein product: CASTKEQLRGYTF.